This paragraph reports one TCR beta chain. Its cognate antigen is unknown. The data were obtained in a study of T-cell reconstitution after alpha-beta-depleted transplantation in children. Notes on the study in general: Diversity and T-cell counts at one year after transplant derived mostly from new T cells. Day-60 TCRbeta diversity that was high in some patients was derived from surviving recipient T cells and thymic progenitors. About two months after transplant, alpha-beta T cells reportedly came from several hundred expanded graft clones.

CDR1 and CDR2 from the germline V gene are SGHRS and YFSETQ. The CDR3 runs 16 residues. V trimming: 4 bases; J trimming: 2 bases; junction bases outside the gene matches: 10. It was with unique molecular identifiers that the TCRbeta library was prepared. TCRdb reprocessed the PCR reads with MiXCR, giving one entry per CDR3 protein. Seen here are roughly 340,000 distinct CDR3 sequences, around 15% observed once, and the top ten hold about 41%. The chain recombines TRBV5-1 with TRBJ2-3; TRBD1 aligns across 7 bases. This TCR was recovered from a male patient aged 2-10 years who had a stem cell transplant for acute lymphoblastic leukemia, so the T cells may come from the graft donor. The specimen was PBMCs, mostly from graft donor cells, collected 360 days after TCRalphabeta/CD19-depleted stem cell transplant. As DNA, the CDR3 is TGCGCCAGCAGCGTACGGACAGGACTCCCCACAGATACGCAGTATTTT. This gives the protein CASSVRTGLPTDTQYF.